This T cell receptor (beta chain) is drawn from a study of shared clonotypes between healthy human individuals. The germline CDR1 and CDR2 sequences are LNHDA and SQIVND (reference sequence). The V end lost 4 bases, the J end lost 4 bases, and 16 bases lay between the germline ends. CDR3 length: 15 amino acids. CD45RA-negative memory and CD45RA+ naive subsets were split from the CD4+ cells. The study's findings and limits: Larger estimated richness was generally seen in naive subsets than in memory subsets.

The assay ran at deep level. Repertoires were generated with immunoSEQ multiplex PCR, while TCRdb's copy carries only in-frame clones and drops some. Here the sample spans fewer than 850,000 clones, about two thirds being singletons. This clone was detected once. Its antigen is currently unknown. The TCR was taken from a young woman in good health. What was sequenced was memory CD4+ T cells sorted from blood. The sample's subset: CD45RA-negative fraction. This rearrangement joins TRBV19 to TRBJ2-5; D tentatively reads TRBD1 or TRBD2 (5 bases each). CDR3 nucleotides: TGTGCCAGTAGTACGCAATCGGGGCCCGCAGAGACCCAGTACTTC. It yields the protein CASSTQSGPAETQYF.